The 22 T cell receptor beta chains presented below share a single source sample, sequenced in a study of a mutant IDH1 vaccine in newly diagnosed glioma. Described time point: baseline, week 1 (first vaccination visit). Treatment denoted: pre-vaccination baseline after standard-of-care therapy. Here immunoSEQ multiplex PCR was the method, and the copy in TCRdb shows in-frame clones only, minus some. The table shows about 38,000 clones, with around nine tenths occurring only once. Material: PBMCs, obtained from a glioma patient treated with radiotherapy, temozolomide or both. Receptors originate from a young man with glioma.

V usage is TRBV7-6 and J usage is TRBJ1-3; D gene uncertain. The V end lost 5 bases, the J end lost 3 bases, and 23 bases lay between the germline ends. CDR3 size: 18 residues. Germline CDR1 and CDR2: SGHVS and FNYEAQ. The CDR3 spells CASSREGGGGIFGNTIYF. CDR3 in DNA: TGTGCCAGCAGCAGGGAGGGAGGCGGCGGGATCTTTGGAAACACCATATATTTT.

The chain recombines TRBV5-6 with TRBJ2-3; D ambiguous. V was trimmed by 3 bases and J by 1 base, leaving 12 bases between them. Germline V gene lookup returns CDR1 SGHDT and CDR2 YYEEEE. The CDR3 runs to 15 residues. CDR3 residues: CASSSPGGGTDTQYF. The CDR3, as DNA: TGTGCCAGCAGCTCACCTGGTGGGGGCACAGATACGCAGTATTTT.

The chain combines TRBV10-3 with TRBJ2-7; 10 bases line up with TRBD2. Trimming cost V 6 bases and J 5 bases; bases outside gene matches: 13. CDR1 and CDR2 (germline): ENHRY, SYGVKD. The CDR3 consists of 16 residues. The CDR3 DNA reads as TGTGCCATCAGCAAAGACCCCGGGACTAGCGTCCACGAGCAGTACTTC. Protein: CAISKDPGTSVHEQYF.

This chain's CDR3 is CASSPNVTTSGRANEQFF. CDR3 in DNA: TGTGCCAGCTCACCCAATGTTACGACTAGCGGGAGGGCCAATGAGCAGTTCTTC. The chain carries TRBV18 and TRBJ2-1; TRBD2 matches at 14 bases. The CDR3 runs to 18 residues. Trimming took 3 bases from V and 6 from J; bases not matched to a gene: 10. The germline gives CDR1 KGHSH, CDR2 LQKENI.

The chain combines TRBV19 with TRBJ1-2, with 7 bases lining up with TRBD1. Unmatched junction bases numbered 4, after V lost 3 bases and J lost 6 bases. Germline lookup yields CDR1 LNHDA and CDR2 SQIVND (reference sequence). The CDR3 spans 13 residues. The CDR3 nucleotides read TGTGCCAGTAGTATGACAGGGAGCCATGGCTACACCTTC. It codes for CASSMTGSHGYTF.

The chain recombines TRBV5-4 with TRBJ1-2; weak D call: TRBD1 (6 bases). The CDR3 sequence is 13 residues long. V lost 4 bases, J lost 8 bases, and 15 bases lay in between. Germline V lookup: CDR1 SGHNT, CDR2 YYREEE (reference sequence). DNA of the CDR3: TGTGCCAGCAGCCAATGGACAGCACTGGGCTACACCTTC. Its protein is CASSQWTALGYTF.

The chain joins TRBV7-9 to TRBJ2-5, with a possible D match to TRBD1 (5 bases). The V end lost 1 base, the J end lost 3 bases, and 12 bases lay between the germline ends. Germline assignment: CDR1 SEHNR and CDR2 FQNEAQ (reference sequence). This CDR3 is built from 15 residues. CDR3 DNA: TGTGCCAGCAGCTTAGAAGCAGGGTACGAAGAGACCCAGTACTTC. Residues: CASSLEAGYEETQYF.

The rearrangement joins TRBV6-5 to TRBJ2-1, with D perhaps matching TRBD1 (5 bases). The CDR3 is 16 residues long. The V end lost 0 bases, the J end lost 6 bases, and 15 bases lay between the germline ends. Germline lookup yields CDR1 MNHEY and CDR2 SVGAGI. The CDR3 DNA reads TGTGCCAGCAGTTACTCGCAGGGTCGGCCCTCCAATGAGCAGTTCTTC. Its protein is CASSYSQGRPSNEQFF.

J is TRBJ2-3 and V is TRBV6-6; 10 bases fit TRBD2. The germline gives CDR1 MNHNY, CDR2 SVGAGI (reference sequence). The CDR3 is 14 amino acids. With 8 bases clipped from V and 4 bases from J, the junction kept 6 bases outside the gene matches. Written as DNA, the CDR3 is TGTGCCAGCCGAGAGAGCGGGAGGGCAGATACGCAGTATTTT. This gives the protein CASRESGRADTQYF.

This sequence joins TRBV5-1 and TRBJ1-2, with D possibly matching TRBD1 (5 bases). Looked up from germline, CDR1 is SGHRS and CDR2 is YFSETQ. This CDR3 has 15 residues. V was cut by 1 base and J by 5 bases, with 15 bases left in between. CDR3 protein: CASSLQGDPRYGYTF. As DNA, the CDR3 is TGCGCCAGCAGCTTGCAAGGGGATCCCCGTTATGGCTACACCTTC.

V usage is TRBV29-1 and J usage is TRBJ1-2, with D hard to call. Between the trimmed V and J ends, which lost 0 bases and 4 bases, there was a span of 6 bases. Looked up from germline, CDR1 is SQVTM and CDR2 is ANQGSEA. The CDR3 is made up of 12 amino acids. The DNA for the CDR3 is TGCAGCGTTGAAGATCCCCTCTATGGCTACACCTTC. Amino acid sequence: CSVEDPLYGYTF.

The rearrangement links TRBV7-2 to TRBJ1-5; 7 bases map to TRBD1. The CDR3 spans 18 residues. Trimming cost V 2 bases and J 2 bases; bases outside gene matches: 12. From germline, CDR1 is SGHTA and CDR2 FQGNSA. CDR3 DNA sequence: TGTGCCAGCAGCTTACGGGGAGGACGGCAGGGGGGCAATCAGCCCCAGCATTTT. Protein product: CASSLRGGRQGGNQPQHF.

The chain recombines TRBV19 with TRBJ2-2, with D unresolved. Germline values: CDR1 LNHDA, CDR2 SQIVND (reference sequence). This CDR3 is 13 amino acids long. The V and J ends lost 10 bases and 0 bases respectively, with 9 bases between them. The CDR3 region has the DNA TGTGCCACTCAAGACGCGAACACCGGGGAGCTGTTTTTT. It translates to CATQDANTGELFF.

The chain is built from TRBV7-8 and TRBJ1-1; tentative D call: TRBD1 (6 bases). This CDR3 has 14 residues. The germline V gene encodes CDR1 SGHVS and CDR2 FQNEAQ. V was cut by 3 bases and J by 0 bases, with 8 bases left in between. CDR3 sequence reads: CASSFGQMNTEAFF. CDR3 nucleotide sequence: TGTGCCAGCAGCTTCGGACAGATGAACACTGAAGCTTTCTTT.

The sample holds one count of this clone. This chain uses TRBV19 with TRBJ1-1; 8 bases map to TRBD1. J lost 8 bases, V lost 7 bases, and 6 bases had no gene match. Germline V lookup: CDR1 LNHDA, CDR2 SQIVND (reference sequence). The CDR3 length is 12 residues. The CDR3 is CASTRQGTEAFF. The DNA of the CDR3 is TGTGCCAGTACCAGACAGGGGACAGAAGCTTTCTTT.

This clone occurred a few times. This chain joins TRBV6-4 and TRBJ2-3; D may be TRBD2 (6 bases). The germline V gene has CDR1 MRHNA and CDR2 SNTAGT. CDR3 length: 13 amino acids. V lost 6 bases to trimming and J lost 1 base, with 8 bases between them. Written as DNA, the CDR3 is TGTGCCAGCAGCCCTAGCGGCACAGATACGCAGTATTTT. It specifies CASSPSGTDTQYF.

J is TRBJ2-1 and V is TRBV7-2; D not certain. CDR3 length equals 15 residues. Germline CDR1 reads SGHTA; CDR2 reads FQGNSA. Trimming left V 4 bases short and J 1 base short, with 11 bases between. The CDR3 DNA follows: TGTGCCAGCAGCTCTAGGAGCCCGTCCTACAATGAGCAGTTCTTC. This translates into CASSSRSPSYNEQFF.

The rearrangement uses TRBV9 and TRBJ1-1, with D tentatively TRBD1 (6 bases). This CDR3 is built from 18 residues. Germline V lookup: CDR1 SGDLS, CDR2 YYNGEE. V lost 1 base and J lost 0, with 19 bases in between. The CDR3 loop is CASSVSPLGAYMNTEAFF. CDR3 sequence (DNA): TGTGCCAGCAGCGTAAGCCCACTGGGGGCCTACATGAACACTGAAGCTTTCTTT.

This clone was picked up one time. CDR3: CASGRSSFGYNEQFF. The CDR3, as DNA: TGTGCTAGTGGGAGGAGTTCCTTCGGGTACAATGAGCAGTTCTTC. This chain connects TRBV12-5 to TRBJ2-1; D is undetermined. Per the germline V gene, CDR1 is LGHNT and CDR2 is FRNRAP. The germline V and J ends were trimmed by 6 bases and 4 bases, with 16 bases remaining between them. This CDR3 region has 15 residues.

The J gene is TRBJ2-6, the V gene TRBV19; D is ambiguous. CDR3 length: 13 amino acids. The V gene's germline CDR1 is LNHDA and CDR2 SQIVND (reference sequence). Deletions cut 6 bases from V and 4 bases from J, with 7 bases between. The CDR3 is CASSPLGANVLTF. The CDR3 nucleotides read TGTGCCAGTAGCCCCCTGGGGGCCAACGTCCTGACTTTC.

The chain couples TRBV27 to TRBJ1-2; 7 bases agree with TRBD1. J gave up 4 bases and V 4 bases, and 15 bases lay outside the gene matches. The V gene's germline CDR1 is MNHEY and CDR2 SMNVEV (reference sequence). This CDR3 region has 17 residues. The DNA of the CDR3 is TGTGCCAGCAGTTCTGTATCAGGGGGGAGGGCGAGCTATGGCTACACCTTC. Translation: CASSSVSGGRASYGYTF.

The V and J genes are TRBV10-3 and TRBJ1-1, with no clear D. This CDR3 is 17 amino acids long. The germline V gene has CDR1 ENHRY and CDR2 SYGVKD. V gave up 2 bases and J gave up 4 bases, with 20 bases separating them. CDR3 sequence reads: CAISEPGREPLGTEAFF. The CDR3 region has the DNA TGTGCCATCAGTGAGCCCGGACGGGAACCCTTAGGCACTGAAGCTTTCTTT.